This T cell receptor (beta chain) was sequenced in a study of blood T cell repertoires in COVID-19. The method was immunoSEQ multiplex PCR; TCRdb's version includes in-frame clones alone and lacks a portion of them. The sample contains fewer than 300,000 clones, about 85% of which appear only once. Germline V gene sequence: CDR1 MNHEY, CDR2 SMNVEV (reference sequence). CDR3 length: 14 amino acids. V lost 2 bases and J lost 3, with 10 bases in between. The chain couples TRBV27 to TRBJ1-1; perhaps TRBD1 as D (5 bases). The sequencing input was peripheral blood. This clonotype originated in a human donor in a cohort sampled during active COVID-19. CDR3 sequence: CASSLRGEDTEAFF. CDR3 nucleotide sequence: TGTGCCAGCAGTTTACGGGGGGAGGACACTGAAGCTTTCTTT.